This is a list of T cell receptor beta chains from one sample in a study of shared clonotypes between healthy human individuals. The protocol was immunoSEQ multiplex PCR, while the TCRdb copy is restricted to in-frame clones and leaves out a portion. This repertoire shows about 340,000 clones, 73% found once; its top ten account for about 10%. The material sequenced was memory CD4+ T cells sorted from blood. These receptors were collected from a man aged 25-45 years in good health. The CDR3 runs from the conserved cysteine through the conserved F or W. The D gene is left open where the match is weak. A clone size is listed for some rows: how often the clone was seen (once, few, many), or a class if it is expanded.

J,V,D,size,DNA,CDR3
TRBJ2-7,TRBV6-1,NA,NA,TGTGCCGTTCAGTGGCGAGGCTCCTACGAGCAGTACTTC,CAVQWRGSYEQYF
TRBJ1-3,TRBV6-6,TRBD1,NA,TGTGCCAGCAGTCCCGGGACAGCCTCTGGAAACACCATATATTTT,CASSPGTASGNTIYF
TRBJ2-7,TRBV28,NA,NA,TGTGCCAGCAGTTCTTATGTCCAGGAAGGAAAGCAGTACTTC,CASSSYVQEGKQYF
TRBJ2-2,TRBV19,TRBD1,NA,TGTGCCAGTAGTACCCTACAGGGGGCGGGAACCGGGGAGCTGTTTTTT,CASSTLQGAGTGELFF
TRBJ1-1,TRBV11-1,TRBD1,few,TGTGCCAGCAGCTCACAGGGGGCTGAAGCTTTCTTT,CASSSQGAEAFF
TRBJ2-3,TRBV5-1,TRBD2,NA,TGCGCCAGCAGGCTTCCGGGAGGAACAGATACGCAGTATTTT,CASRLPGGTDTQYF
TRBJ2-2,TRBV27,TRBD2,NA,TGTGCCAGCTCAACAAGCATAGCGGGAGGGGTTTACGGGGAGCTGTTTTTT,CASSTSIAGGVYGELFF
TRBJ1-5,TRBV18,TRBD1,once,TGTGCCAGCTCAGACAGGGGTGGCAATCAGCCCCAGCATTTT,CASSDRGGNQPQHF
TRBJ2-7,TRBV18,NA,NA,TGTGCCAGCTCACCACCACCGCCAGCCGAGCAGTACTTC,CASSPPPPAEQYF
TRBJ1-4,TRBV10-3,NA,once,TGTGCCATCGGGGCAGCCGAACATAATGAAAAACTGTTTTTT,CAIGAAEHNEKLFF
TRBJ1-4,TRBV4-2,NA,NA,TGTGCCAGCAGCCACGAGGGAGGGGCATCCAGAAAACTGTTTTTT,CASSHEGGASRKLFF
TRBJ1-2,TRBV5-8,NA,NA,TGTGCCAGCAACCTAGGAAGGGACTATGGCTACACCTTC,CASNLGRDYGYTF
TRBJ1-2,TRBV27,TRBD1,NA,TGTGCCAGCAGTTTATACAGGGGGGATGGCTACACCTTC,CASSLYRGDGYTF
TRBJ2-3,TRBV5-6,NA,NA,TGTGCCAGCAGCTTTCTTGGGAATATTCCCACAGATACGCAGTATTTT,CASSFLGNIPTDTQYF
TRBJ2-3,TRBV4-1,TRBD1,NA,TGCGCCAGCAGCCAACTTTTCCGGGACAGGGGAGGGTATACGCAGTATTTT,CASSQLFRDRGGYTQYF
TRBJ2-7,TRBV2,NA,NA,TGTGCCAGCAGCGAGAAAAGCTCCTACGAGCAGTACTTC,CASSEKSSYEQYF
TRBJ1-6,TRBV7-9,NA,NA,TGTGCCAGCAGCTTAATAGGGGATAATTCACCCCTCCACTTT,CASSLIGDNSPLHF
TRBJ2-1,TRBV5-1,TRBD2,NA,TGCGCCAGCAGCTTTAAGCTAGCGGAGAGCTCCTACAATGAGCAGTTCTTC,CASSFKLAESSYNEQFF
TRBJ2-7,TRBV27,NA,few,TGTGCCAGCAGTAACTTGATAACCGGGGCGACGCAGTACTTC,CASSNLITGATQYF
TRBJ2-1,TRBV5-6,NA,NA,TGTGCCAGCAGCTTCGGGCAGGGGATTTCCAATGAGCAGTTCTTC,CASSFGQGISNEQFF
TRBJ1-1,TRBV5-1,NA,NA,TGCGCCAGCAGCTTGTCCACGGACAGTGAAGCTTTCTTT,CASSLSTDSEAFF
TRBJ2-7,TRBV11-3,NA,NA,TGTGCCAGCAGCCTTGGGTACGGAGAGCAGTACTTC,CASSLGYGEQYF
TRBJ2-2,TRBV9,NA,NA,TGTGCCAGCAGCGTAGTCCCGATGTCGGATACCGGGGAGCTGTTTTTT,CASSVVPMSDTGELFF
TRBJ2-5,TRBV11-2,NA,NA,TGTGCCAGCAGCTTAGGCAGGGGTGGGGAGACCCAGTACTTC,CASSLGRGGETQYF
TRBJ2-7,TRBV28,NA,NA,TGTGCCAGCAGTTCCGGGGCTCGCGAGCAGTACTTC,CASSSGAREQYF
TRBJ2-5,TRBV2,NA,NA,TGTGCCAGCAGCCGGCAGCAAGAGACCCAGTACTTC,CASSRQQETQYF
TRBJ1-4,TRBV5-6,NA,NA,TGTGCCAGCAGCTTCAGGAGCCTTGCAACTAATGAAAAACTGTTTTTT,CASSFRSLATNEKLFF
TRBJ2-5,TRBV7-9,TRBD1,many,TGTGCCAGCAGCTCGTCCCCCACAGGGGGACGGGAGACCCAGTACTTC,CASSSSPTGGRETQYF
TRBJ2-7,TRBV29-1,NA,NA,TGCAGCGTTGATGGAGGCACAGGGTCGACCTACGAGCAGTACTTC,CSVDGGTGSTYEQYF
TRBJ2-7,TRBV11-2,NA,once,TGTGCCAGCAGCTTACGACAGAACGAGCAGTACTTC,CASSLRQNEQYF
TRBJ1-4,TRBV5-1,NA,NA,TGCGCCAGCAGCTTGGATCCGGCAGCAACTAATGAAAAACTGTTTTTT,CASSLDPAATNEKLFF
TRBJ2-7,TRBV7-7,TRBD1,NA,TGTGCCAGCAGCTTAGGCAGGGGGAATAACTACGAGCAGTACTTC,CASSLGRGNNYEQYF
TRBJ2-7,TRBV27,TRBD1,NA,TGTGCCACAAAGACAGGGTCCTACGAGCAGTACTTC,CATKTGSYEQYF
TRBJ1-3,TRBV5-6,TRBD1,NA,TGTGCCAGCAGCTTGGAAGGGGGCACTGGAAACACCATATATTTT,CASSLEGGTGNTIYF
TRBJ2-5,TRBV30,NA,NA,TGTGCCTGGAAGGGGTCAACGGAGACCCAGTACTTC,CAWKGSTETQYF
TRBJ1-1,TRBV12-5,TRBD1,few,TGTGCTAGTGGGACCGAGAGGGGGCTCGATTTT,CASGTERGLDF
TRBJ2-1,TRBV9,NA,once,TGTGCCAGCAGCCCATTTTCGGGTTACAATGAGCAGTTCTTC,CASSPFSGYNEQFF
TRBJ2-5,TRBV9,NA,NA,TGTGCCAGCAGCCCCCGGACAGCACAAGAGACCCAGTACTTC,CASSPRTAQETQYF
TRBJ1-2,TRBV18,NA,few,TGTGCCAGCTCACCAAAATCCGCAGGGGTCTATGGCTACACCTTC,CASSPKSAGVYGYTF
TRBJ2-3,TRBV2,NA,NA,TGTGCCAGCGGGGAGAGCACAGATACGCAGTATTTT,CASGESTDTQYF
TRBJ2-6,TRBV6-5,NA,NA,TGTGCCAGCAGGCCGAAGGGGGCTGGGGCCAACGTCCTGACTTTC,CASRPKGAGANVLTF
TRBJ2-7,TRBV7-8,NA,NA,TGTGCCAGCACCCACCGGGACGACGAGCAGTACTTC,CASTHRDDEQYF
TRBJ2-5,TRBV5-6,NA,NA,TGTGCCAGCAAGGGGGACGGGTCTCGGGAGACCCAGTACTTC,CASKGDGSRETQYF
TRBJ2-5,TRBV25-1,NA,NA,TGTGCCAGCAGTGAAGGGGGGGCCCAAGAGACCCAGTACTTC,CASSEGGAQETQYF